Shown below are 25 T cell receptor beta chains from a single sample sequenced in a study of T cell repertoires in cytomegalovirus infection. In TCRdb, the reads were re-called with MiXCR into one record per CDR3 protein. The table records around 490,000 distinct CDR3 sequences, 26% of them present only once. Input material: PBMCs. The receptors stem from a human donor in good health (CMV status not recorded). Some clones in this sample may be carry-over from other donors' samples.

This clonotype occurred a few times. The CDR3 sequence is CASSPQPGTPRRTYSNQPQHF. The CDR3 region has the DNA TGTGCCAGCAGTCCCCAGCCCGGGACACCAAGACGAACATATAGCAATCAGCCCCAGCATTTT. This chain uses TRBV28 with TRBJ1-5, with a weak D call TRBD1 (6 bases). This CDR3 has 21 amino acids. V gave up 5 bases and J gave up 0 bases, with 29 bases separating them. Germline assignment: CDR1 MDHEN and CDR2 SYDVKM.

This clonotype was detected only a few times. The chain joins TRBV4-3 to TRBJ1-2, with 7 nucleotides matching TRBD1. CDR1 LGHNA and CDR2 YSLEER come from the germline V gene. V gave up 1 base and J gave up 4 bases; unmatched junction bases: 3. This CDR3 is 14 amino acids long. The CDR3 region has the DNA TGCGCCAGCAGCCAAGTAAGGGGGCTCTATGGCTACACCTTC. This encodes CASSQVRGLYGYTF.

The sample holds a few counts of this clonotype. The chain has TRBV4-1 and TRBJ1-5; weak D call: TRBD1 (5 bases). Germline CDR1 is MGHRA and CDR2 is YSYEKL. Deletions cut 3 bases from V and 7 bases from J, with 16 bases between. CDR3 length: 15 amino acids. CDR3 in DNA: TGCGCCAGCAGCCAGGGATTTCGAGGGGTACAGCCCCAGCATTTT. Amino acids: CASSQGFRGVQPQHF.

The chain recombines TRBV7-9 with TRBJ2-7; TRBD2 matches at 11 bases. The ends lost 1 base at V and 2 bases at J; junction bases unmatched: 10. The CDR3 consists of 18 residues. The germline V gene has CDR1 SEHNR and CDR2 FQNEAQ (reference sequence). The CDR3 here is CASSLEGDGTSGAYEQYF. CDR3 coding DNA: TGTGCCAGCAGCTTAGAAGGAGACGGGACTAGCGGAGCCTACGAGCAGTACTTC.

The V call is TRBV5-6, the J call TRBJ2-7; 8 nucleotides match TRBD2. This CDR3 has 13 residues. Germline V gene data show CDR1 as SGHDT and CDR2 as YYEEEE. Trimming at V came to 8 bases and at J to 3 bases, leaving 7 bases not matched to a gene. The CDR3 sequence: CARGAAGDYEQYF. CDR3 sequence (DNA): TGTGCCAGGGGGGCAGCGGGGGACTACGAGCAGTACTTC.

The rearrangement links TRBV15 to TRBJ1-1; D unclear. The CDR3 is made up of 13 amino acids. Germline values: CDR1 LNHNV, CDR2 YYDKDF (reference sequence). Between the trimmed V and J ends, which lost 1 base and 6 bases, there was a span of 9 bases. The CDR3 region is CATSRARTAEAFF. Written as DNA, the CDR3 is TGTGCCACCAGCAGAGCCAGGACCGCTGAAGCTTTCTTT.

The CDR3 loop is CASSARLGRGPVEQYF. The CDR3 bases are TGTGCCAGCAGCGCCAGACTCGGGCGGGGGCCAGTCGAGCAGTACTTC. V is TRBV5-6 and J is TRBJ2-7, with D maybe TRBD2 (7 bases). Looked up from germline, CDR1 is SGHDT and CDR2 is YYEEEE. The length of the CDR3 is 16 residues. With 4 bases removed from V and 6 bases from J, the gap between germline ends came to 23 bases. Based on the CDR3 plus reference TRBV5-6 and TRBJ2-7, the full variable domain is DAGVTQSPTHLIKTRGQQVTLRCSPKSGHDTVSWYQQALGQGPQFIFQYYEEEERQRGNFPDRFSGHQFPNYSSELNVNALLLGDSALYLCASSARLGRGPVEQYFGPGTRLTVT.

This clonotype was counted at least ten times. The chain links TRBV7-2 to TRBJ2-2; 7 nucleotides align to TRBD2. This CDR3 has 14 residues. V shed 2 bases, J shed 5 bases, and the junction held 2 bases outside the gene matches. Germline loops: CDR1 SGHTA, CDR2 FQGNSA. CDR3 amino acids: CASSLSGTTGELFF. The CDR3 nucleotides read TGTGCCAGCAGCTTAAGCGGGACGACCGGGGAGCTGTTTTTT.

The chain has TRBV5-1 and TRBJ2-5; a possible D gene is TRBD2 (5 bases). Germline V gene data show CDR1 as SGHRS and CDR2 as YFSETQ. This CDR3 has 15 residues. V was trimmed by 4 bases and J by 0 bases, leaving 13 bases between them. This CDR3 reads CASSPGGSDQETQYF. As DNA, the CDR3 is TGCGCCAGCAGCCCCGGCGGGTCAGACCAAGAGACCCAGTACTTC.

The chain uses TRBV19 and TRBJ2-7; TRBD2 is a possible D gene (6 bases). Trimming removed 5 bases from V and 7 bases from J, with 21 bases in between. The CDR3 is 15 residues long. Germline assignment: CDR1 LNHDA and CDR2 SQIVND (reference sequence). Here the CDR3 reads CASSPKGTHRWEQYF. The CDR3 bases are TGTGCCAGTAGTCCGAAAGGGACTCACCGTTGGGAGCAGTACTTC.

V usage is TRBV4-3 and J usage is TRBJ2-3; tentative D call: TRBD1 (6 bases). Looked up from germline, CDR1 is LGHNA and CDR2 is YSLEER. The V and J ends lost 0 bases and 0 bases respectively, with 7 bases between them. The CDR3 loop spans 15 amino acids. This chain's CDR3 is CASSQDRGSTDTQYF. The CDR3 coding sequence is TGCGCCAGCAGCCAAGACAGGGGAAGCACAGATACGCAGTATTTT.

The chain is built from TRBV7-3 and TRBJ1-2; 8 positions match TRBD1. The CDR3 contains 16 residues. Trimming removed 5 bases from V and 4 bases from J; junction bases left unmatched: 12. Germline-derived CDR1 and CDR2 are SGHTA and FQGTGA. The DNA for the CDR3 is TGTGCCAGCAGCCTAGGCCCCGGACAGGGACTCTATGGCTACACCTTC. This translates into CASSLGPGQGLYGYTF.

The V gene is TRBV19, the J gene TRBJ2-1; D is uncertain. Germline loops: CDR1 LNHDA, CDR2 SQIVND (reference sequence). V was clipped by 4 bases and J by 7 bases, with 11 bases between them. The CDR3 is 13 amino acids. CDR3 DNA sequence: TGTGCCAGTAGTAACCGCCCTTCAAATGAGCAGTTCTTC. Translated: CASSNRPSNEQFF.

On this clonotype: This may come from a read error, since a much larger clone is one base off. The chain uses TRBV7-2 and TRBJ2-7; D is possibly TRBD1 (6 bases). CDR3 length equals 15 residues. Between the trimmed V and J ends, which lost 2 bases and 10 bases, there was a span of 21 bases. The germline V gene has CDR1 SGHTA and CDR2 FQGNSA. The CDR3 loop is CASSLSGRGTGPQYF. The DNA for the CDR3 is TGTGCCAGCAGCTTATCCGGCAGGGGAACAGGCCCTCAGTACTTC.

The CDR3 is CASSLRARGTEAFF. CDR3 coding DNA: TGTGCCAGCAGCCTGAGGGCCCGCGGCACTGAAGCTTTCTTT. The chain is built from TRBV7-9 and TRBJ1-1; D unresolved. The V gene lost 5 bases and the J gene lost 4 bases, with 14 bases spanning the gap. The CDR3 sequence is 14 residues long. Germline V gene sequence: CDR1 SEHNR, CDR2 FQNEAQ (reference sequence). Supplemented by reference TRBV7-9 and TRBJ1-1, the full variable domain reads DTGVSQNPRHKITKRGQNVTFRCDPISEHNRLYWYRQTLGQGPEFLTYFQNEAQLEKSRLLSDRFSAERPKGSFSTLEIQRTEQGDSAMYLCASSLRARGTEAFFGQGTRLTVV.

This clonotype was detected many times. This sequence joins TRBV6-1 and TRBJ2-1; the D is unclear. The length of the CDR3 is 15 residues. CDR1 is MNHNS, CDR2 SASEGT, per germline. The V end was cut by 4 bases, the J end by 0 bases, with 10 bases between. The DNA of the CDR3 is TGTGCCAGCAGTGTAAGCGAAAACTCCTACAATGAGCAGTTCTTC. It codes for CASSVSENSYNEQFF.

This clonotype was counted only a few times. The chain links TRBV12-3 or TRBV12-4 to TRBJ1-1, with D maybe TRBD1 (5 bases). The CDR3 extends over 13 amino acids. Trimming left V 7 bases short and J 3 bases short, with 12 bases between. CDR3 amino acids: CASKKDSYTEAFF. As DNA, the CDR3 is TGTGCCAGCAAAAAAGACAGCTACACTGAAGCTTTCTTT.

V usage is TRBV7-8 and J usage is TRBJ2-1, with a possible D match to TRBD2 (5 bases). The germline V gene encodes CDR1 SGHVS and CDR2 FQNEAQ. Trimming cost V 1 base and J 4 bases, with 11 bases left between them. This CDR3 is 15 amino acids long. The DNA of the CDR3 is TGTGCCAGCAGCTTAGAGACTACTCTGTACAATGAGCAGTTCTTC. Translating it yields CASSLETTLYNEQFF.

This chain joins TRBV11-2 and TRBJ2-4; the D gene could be TRBD1 or TRBD2 (5 bases each). The germline V gene has CDR1 SGHAT and CDR2 FQNNGV. V lost 2 bases, J lost 1 base, and 9 bases lay in between. CDR3 length: 15 residues. CDR3 coding DNA: TGTGCCAGCAGCTTAATGGGGGTGGCCAAAAACATTCAGTACTTC. It is translated as CASSLMGVAKNIQYF.

Here the CDR3 DNA reads TGTGCCAGCAGCTTAGAAGGGGAATCACCCCTCCACTTT. It encodes CASSLEGESPLHF. This chain uses TRBV7-4 with TRBJ1-6; D may be TRBD1 (5 bases). Germline assignment: CDR1 SGHVT and CDR2 SQSDAQ. The CDR3 is 13 amino acids. With 1 base removed from V and 10 bases from J, the gap between germline ends came to 8 bases.

This clonotype was counted at least ten times. The chain uses TRBV4-1 and TRBJ2-7; 7 positions match TRBD2. This CDR3 is built from 15 residues. CDR1 MGHRA and CDR2 YSYEKL come from the germline V gene. The trim removed 2 bases at V and 6 bases at J, leaving 10 bases unmatched. CDR3 sequence reads: CASSQIGTKQGEQYF. As DNA, the CDR3 is TGCGCCAGCAGCCAAATCGGGACTAAACAAGGCGAGCAGTACTTC.

This clonotype occurred many times. This chain links TRBV5-4 with TRBJ2-3; 9 bases are shared with TRBD1. This CDR3 comprises 14 residues. After removal of 5 bases from V and 3 bases from J, the junction contained 4 bases not matched to a gene. Germline V lookup: CDR1 SGHNT, CDR2 YYREEE (reference sequence). The CDR3 sequence: CASSLQGATDTQYF. CDR3 DNA: TGTGCCAGCAGTTTACAGGGGGCTACAGATACGCAGTATTTT.

This clonotype has more than one count but fewer than ten. The chain carries TRBV7-9 and TRBJ2-1; D remains ambiguous. The V end was cut by 1 base, the J end by 0 bases, with 10 bases between. Per the germline V gene, CDR1 is SEHNR and CDR2 is FQNEAQ (reference sequence). This CDR3 is 16 amino acids long. CDR3 DNA sequence: TGTGCCAGCAGCTTAGGGCTGTCGGGCTCCTACAATGAGCAGTTCTTC. Translated: CASSLGLSGSYNEQFF.

The rearrangement joins TRBV10-2 to TRBJ2-7; no definite D call. CDR3 length: 14 amino acids. The V end lost 4 bases, the J end lost 4 bases, and 14 bases lay between the germline ends. Germline V lookup: CDR1 WSHSY, CDR2 SAAADI. The CDR3 reads CASSVRSGGYEQYV. DNA of the CDR3: TGCGCCAGCAGTGTCAGGTCGGGCGGATACGAGCAGTACGTC.

J is TRBJ1-4 and V is TRBV4-1; D is perhaps TRBD1 (5 bases). Germline V gene lookup returns CDR1 MGHRA and CDR2 YSYEKL. The CDR3 has 19 amino acids. V was trimmed by 3 bases and J by 2 bases, leaving 22 bases between them. In DNA, the CDR3 is TGCGCCAGCAGCCACCCCCCCAGGGCGACCTGGGGGACTAATGAAAAACTGTTTTTT. Encoded protein: CASSHPPRATWGTNEKLFF.